This T cell receptor (beta chain) originates from a study of response to subunit inactivated influenza vaccine. Whole-study findings and limits: That few new T cells are recruited by each seasonal influenza vaccination was the authors' suggestion.

Notes on this clonotype: Its matching antigen is unknown.

A single record per CDR3 protein comes from TCRdb applying MiXCR to the RT-PCR reads. In the table there are around 200,000 distinct CDR3 sequences, approximately 9.2% of which are singletons. The clonotype was recovered from a man over 45 who received an inactivated influenza vaccine. The starting material was non-naive T cells sorted from PBMCs, obtained on the day of vaccination.

The CDR3 sequence is CASSSRATQYF. In DNA form, the CDR3 reads TGTGCCAGCTCCAGTAGGGCTACGCAGTATTTT. The chain has TRBV2 and TRBJ2-3; D not resolved. Germline V CDR1 and CDR2: SNHLY, FYNNEI. The CDR3 runs to 11 residues. V was cut by 8 bases and J by 8 bases, with 11 bases left in between.